These 9 T cell receptor beta chains were sequenced from one sample in a study of T cells in Graves' hyperthyroidism and ophthalmopathy. TCR beta CDR3 region amplification was performed from RNA transcripts. HTBI primers were used for first-round RT-PCR of the TCR CDR3. MiXCR was run by TCRdb on the multiplex PCR reads, yielding one entry per CDR3 protein. The sample carries hundreds of thousands of distinct CDR3 sequences, around 15% recorded once. The material sequenced was blood. Source of these receptors: a woman in her 40s with Graves' ophthalmopathy.

This clonotype has a count of ten or more. The gene calls are TRBV2 and TRBJ1-1; the D gene is possibly TRBD1 (5 bases). The CDR3 totals 14 residues. Germline lookup yields CDR1 SNHLY and CDR2 FYNNEI. The V and J ends lost 8 bases and 4 bases respectively, with 17 bases between them. This CDR3 reads CASLRGFSSTEAFF. DNA of the CDR3: TGTGCCAGCCTCCGGGGCTTCTCGAGCACTGAAGCTTTCTTT.

A few counts support this clonotype. This chain joins TRBV18 and TRBJ2-7; tentative D call: TRBD2 (7 bases). V was trimmed by 0 bases and J by 0 bases, leaving 15 bases between them. CDR3 length: 17 amino acids. CDR1 and CDR2 (germline): KGHSH, LQKENI. The CDR3 nucleotides read TGTGCCAGCTCACCACCGTCGGGGGGCCTCCTCTCCTACGAGCAGTACTTC. Translating it yields CASSPPSGGLLSYEQYF.

This clonotype came up many times. The chain is built from TRBV13 and TRBJ2-7; no clear D. The length of the CDR3 is 12 residues. V gave up 3 bases and J gave up 2 bases, with 5 bases separating them. CDR1 and CDR2 from the germline V gene are PRHDT and FYEKMQ (reference sequence). CDR3 in amino acids: CASSLWTYEQYF. CDR3 in DNA: TGTGCCAGCAGCTTGTGGACCTACGAGCAGTACTTC.

The table lists this clonotype with a few counts. The chain carries TRBV7-9 and TRBJ2-5, with D hard to call. CDR1 SEHNR and CDR2 FQNEAQ come from the germline V gene (reference sequence). Trimming removed 5 bases at V and 2 bases at J, with 15 bases between. The CDR3 extends over 15 amino acids. CDR3 sequence: CASSLPLQAQETQYF. CDR3 bases: TGTGCCAGCAGCCTCCCCCTTCAGGCTCAAGAGACCCAGTACTTC.

This clonotype was seen only a few times. The chain joins TRBV20-1 to TRBJ1-1; D possibly corresponds to TRBD1 (6 bases). This CDR3 has 12 amino acids. Germline assignment: CDR1 DFQATT and CDR2 SNEGSKA (reference sequence). Here the CDR3 DNA reads TGCAGAGGGGGGAAGGGTAACACTGAAGCTTTCTTT. Translated: CRGGKGNTEAFF.

The gene calls are TRBV28 and TRBJ2-2, with TRBD1 as a possible D gene (6 bases). The CDR3 length is 14 residues. CDR1 MDHEN and CDR2 SYDVKM come from the germline V gene. V lost 5 bases and J 8 bases, leaving 15 bases between the germline ends. The CDR3 spells CASSVKQGAGELFF. For the CDR3, the DNA is TGTGCCAGCAGTGTTAAACAGGGAGCGGGGGAGCTGTTTTTT.

This clonotype was seen more than once but under ten times. The J gene is TRBJ1-3, the V gene TRBV9; no clear D gene. The germline V gene has CDR1 SGDLS and CDR2 YYNGEE. The CDR3 consists of 15 residues. V shed 6 bases and J shed 2 bases, with 15 bases lying between them. The CDR3 sequence: CASTRGNLAGNTIYF. CDR3 sequence (DNA): TGTGCCAGCACTAGAGGGAATCTCGCTGGAAACACCATATATTTT.

This clonotype occurred a few times. This rearrangement joins TRBV5-1 to TRBJ1-4, with TRBD1 matching 7 bases. Per the germline V gene, CDR1 is SGHRS and CDR2 is YFSETQ. The CDR3 totals 14 residues. The trim removed 4 bases at V and 6 bases at J, leaving 6 bases unmatched. CDR3 protein: CASSKGGMDEKLFF. CDR3 coding DNA: TGCGCCAGCAGCAAAGGGGGCATGGATGAAAAACTGTTTTTT.

This chain joins TRBV5-4 and TRBJ2-7; possible D gene TRBD2, 5 bases. The ends were cut back, 3 bases at V and 7 bases at J, with 17 bases in the middle. CDR3 length equals 14 residues. CDR1 and CDR2 (germline): SGHNT, YYREEE (reference sequence). The CDR3 here is CASSSNDASGEQYF. CDR3 sequence (DNA): TGTGCCAGCAGCTCGAATGATGCCTCGGGGGAGCAGTACTTC.